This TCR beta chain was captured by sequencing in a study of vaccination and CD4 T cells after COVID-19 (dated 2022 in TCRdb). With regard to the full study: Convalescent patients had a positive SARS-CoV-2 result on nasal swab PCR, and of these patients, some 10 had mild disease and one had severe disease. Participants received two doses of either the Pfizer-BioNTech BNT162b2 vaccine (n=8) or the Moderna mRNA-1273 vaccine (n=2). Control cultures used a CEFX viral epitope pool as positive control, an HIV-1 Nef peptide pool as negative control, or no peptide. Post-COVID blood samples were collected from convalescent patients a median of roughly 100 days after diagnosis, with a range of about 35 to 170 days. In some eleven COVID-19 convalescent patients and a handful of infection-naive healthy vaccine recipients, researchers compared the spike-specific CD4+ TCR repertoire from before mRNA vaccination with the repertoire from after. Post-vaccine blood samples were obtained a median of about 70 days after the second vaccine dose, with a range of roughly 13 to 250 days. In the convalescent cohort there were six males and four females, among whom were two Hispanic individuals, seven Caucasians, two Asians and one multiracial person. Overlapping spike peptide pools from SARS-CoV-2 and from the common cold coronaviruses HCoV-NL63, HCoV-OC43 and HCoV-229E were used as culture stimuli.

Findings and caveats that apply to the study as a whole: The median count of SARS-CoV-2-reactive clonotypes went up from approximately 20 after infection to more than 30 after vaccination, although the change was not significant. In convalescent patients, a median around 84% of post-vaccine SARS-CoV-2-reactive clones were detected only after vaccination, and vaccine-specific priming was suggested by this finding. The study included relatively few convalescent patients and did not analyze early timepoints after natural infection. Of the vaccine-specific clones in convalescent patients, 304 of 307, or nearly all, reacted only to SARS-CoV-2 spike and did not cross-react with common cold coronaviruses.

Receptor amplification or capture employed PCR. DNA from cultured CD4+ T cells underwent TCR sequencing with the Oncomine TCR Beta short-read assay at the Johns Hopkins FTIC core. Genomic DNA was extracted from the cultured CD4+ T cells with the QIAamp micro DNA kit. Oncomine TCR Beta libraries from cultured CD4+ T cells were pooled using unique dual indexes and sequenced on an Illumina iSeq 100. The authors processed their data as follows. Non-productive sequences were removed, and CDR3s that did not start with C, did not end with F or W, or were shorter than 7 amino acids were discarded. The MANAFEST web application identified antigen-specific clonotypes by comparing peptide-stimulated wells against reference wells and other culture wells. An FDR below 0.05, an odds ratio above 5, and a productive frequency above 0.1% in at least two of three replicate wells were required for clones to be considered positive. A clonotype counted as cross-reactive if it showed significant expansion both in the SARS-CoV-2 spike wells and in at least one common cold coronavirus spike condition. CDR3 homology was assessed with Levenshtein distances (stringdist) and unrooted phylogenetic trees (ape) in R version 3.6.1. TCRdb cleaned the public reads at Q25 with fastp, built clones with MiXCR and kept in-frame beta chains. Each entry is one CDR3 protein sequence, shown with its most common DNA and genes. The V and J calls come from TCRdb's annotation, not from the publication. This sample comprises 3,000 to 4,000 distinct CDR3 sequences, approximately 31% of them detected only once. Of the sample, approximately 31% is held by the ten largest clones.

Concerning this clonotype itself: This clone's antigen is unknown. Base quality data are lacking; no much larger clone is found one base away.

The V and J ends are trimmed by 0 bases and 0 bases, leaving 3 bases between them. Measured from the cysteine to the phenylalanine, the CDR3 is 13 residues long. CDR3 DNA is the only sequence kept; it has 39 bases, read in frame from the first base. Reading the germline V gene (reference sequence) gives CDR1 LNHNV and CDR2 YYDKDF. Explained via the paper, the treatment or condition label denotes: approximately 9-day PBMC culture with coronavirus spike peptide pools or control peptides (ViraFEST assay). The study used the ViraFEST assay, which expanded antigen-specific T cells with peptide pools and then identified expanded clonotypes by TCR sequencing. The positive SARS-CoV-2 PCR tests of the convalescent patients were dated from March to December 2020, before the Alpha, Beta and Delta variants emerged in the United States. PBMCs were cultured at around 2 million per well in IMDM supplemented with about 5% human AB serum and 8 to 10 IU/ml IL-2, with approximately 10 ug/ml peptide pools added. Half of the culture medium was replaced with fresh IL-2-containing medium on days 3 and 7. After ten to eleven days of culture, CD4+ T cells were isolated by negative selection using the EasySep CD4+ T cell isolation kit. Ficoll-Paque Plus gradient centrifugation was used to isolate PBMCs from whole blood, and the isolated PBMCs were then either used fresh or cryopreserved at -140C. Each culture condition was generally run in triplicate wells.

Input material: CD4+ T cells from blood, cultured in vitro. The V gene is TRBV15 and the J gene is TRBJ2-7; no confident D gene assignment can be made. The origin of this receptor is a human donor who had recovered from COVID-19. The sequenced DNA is TGTGCCACCAGCAGAGAGGTCTCCTACGAGCAGTACTTC. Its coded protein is CATSREVSYEQYF.